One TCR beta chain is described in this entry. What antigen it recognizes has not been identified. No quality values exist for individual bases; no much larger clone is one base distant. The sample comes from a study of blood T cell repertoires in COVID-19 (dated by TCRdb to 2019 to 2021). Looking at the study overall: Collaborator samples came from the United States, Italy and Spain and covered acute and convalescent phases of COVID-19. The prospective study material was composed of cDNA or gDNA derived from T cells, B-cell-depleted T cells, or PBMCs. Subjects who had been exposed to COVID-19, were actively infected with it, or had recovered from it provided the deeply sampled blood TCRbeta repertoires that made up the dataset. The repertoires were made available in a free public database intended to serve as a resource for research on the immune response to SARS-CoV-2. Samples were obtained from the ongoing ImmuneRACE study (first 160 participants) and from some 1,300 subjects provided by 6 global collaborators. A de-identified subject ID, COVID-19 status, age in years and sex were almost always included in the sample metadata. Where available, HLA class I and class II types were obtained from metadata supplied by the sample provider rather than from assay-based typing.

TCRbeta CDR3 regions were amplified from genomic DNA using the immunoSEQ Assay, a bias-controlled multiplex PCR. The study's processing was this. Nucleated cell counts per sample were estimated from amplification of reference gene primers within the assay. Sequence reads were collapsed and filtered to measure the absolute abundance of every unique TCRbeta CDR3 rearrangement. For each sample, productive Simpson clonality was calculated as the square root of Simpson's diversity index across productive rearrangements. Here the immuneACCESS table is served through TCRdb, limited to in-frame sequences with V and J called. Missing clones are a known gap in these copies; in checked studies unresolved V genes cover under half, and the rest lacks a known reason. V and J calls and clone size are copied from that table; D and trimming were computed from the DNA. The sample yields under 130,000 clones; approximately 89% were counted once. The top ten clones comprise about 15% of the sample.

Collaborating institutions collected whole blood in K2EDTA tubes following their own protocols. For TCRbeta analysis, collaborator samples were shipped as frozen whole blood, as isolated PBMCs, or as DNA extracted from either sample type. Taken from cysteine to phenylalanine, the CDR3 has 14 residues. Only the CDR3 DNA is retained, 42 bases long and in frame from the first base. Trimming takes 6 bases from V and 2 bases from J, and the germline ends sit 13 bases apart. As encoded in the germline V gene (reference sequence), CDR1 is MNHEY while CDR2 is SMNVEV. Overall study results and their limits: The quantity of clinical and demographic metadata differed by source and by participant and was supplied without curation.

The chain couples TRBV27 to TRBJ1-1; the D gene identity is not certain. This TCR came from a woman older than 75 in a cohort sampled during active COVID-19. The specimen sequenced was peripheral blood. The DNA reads TGTGCCAGCAGCACCGGGCGGGCCAACACTGAAGCTTTCTTT. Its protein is CASSTGRANTEAFF.